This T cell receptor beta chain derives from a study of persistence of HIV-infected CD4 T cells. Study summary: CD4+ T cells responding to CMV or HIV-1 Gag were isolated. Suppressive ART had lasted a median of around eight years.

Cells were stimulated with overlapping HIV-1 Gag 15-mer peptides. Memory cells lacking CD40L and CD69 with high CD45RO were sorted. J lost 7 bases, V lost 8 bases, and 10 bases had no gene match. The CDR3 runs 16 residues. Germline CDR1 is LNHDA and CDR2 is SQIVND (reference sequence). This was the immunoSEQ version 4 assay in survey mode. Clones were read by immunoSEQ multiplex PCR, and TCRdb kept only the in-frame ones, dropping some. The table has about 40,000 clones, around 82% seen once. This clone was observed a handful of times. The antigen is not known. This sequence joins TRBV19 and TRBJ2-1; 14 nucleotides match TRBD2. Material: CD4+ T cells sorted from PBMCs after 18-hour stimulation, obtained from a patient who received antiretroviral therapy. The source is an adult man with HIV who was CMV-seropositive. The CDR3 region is CASFPRTSGRPNEQFF. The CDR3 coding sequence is TGTGCCAGTTTTCCCCGGACTAGCGGGAGGCCTAATGAGCAGTTCTTC.